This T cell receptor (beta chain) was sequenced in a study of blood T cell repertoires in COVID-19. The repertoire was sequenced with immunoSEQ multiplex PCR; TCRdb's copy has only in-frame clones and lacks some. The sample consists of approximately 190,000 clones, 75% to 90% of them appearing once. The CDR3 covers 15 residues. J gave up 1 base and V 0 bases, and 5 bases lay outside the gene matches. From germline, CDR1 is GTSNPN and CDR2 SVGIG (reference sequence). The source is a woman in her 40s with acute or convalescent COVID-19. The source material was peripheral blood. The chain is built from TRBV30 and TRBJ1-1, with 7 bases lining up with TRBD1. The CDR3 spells CAWSVQRGQNTEAFF. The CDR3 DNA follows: TGTGCCTGGAGTGTACAGAGGGGGCAGAACACTGAAGCTTTCTTT.